This T cell receptor (beta chain) was recorded in a study of blood T cells in healthy people across ages. Through a sample-barcoded 5' primer and a J-beta primer mix, a second PCR was run for roughly 6 to 11 cycles. TCRdb analysed the 5' RACE reads with MiXCR anew, one entry per CDR3 protein. The sample yields 700,000 or so distinct CDR3 sequences, roughly 20% seen once. Deletions cut 3 bases from V and 4 bases from J, with 10 bases between. The CDR3 is 14 amino acids. The chain carries TRBV12-3 or TRBV12-4 and TRBJ2-1; weak D call: TRBD1 (6 bases). The receptor comes from a man between 65 and 85 years old in good health. Sequencing used blood. DNA of the CDR3: TGTGCCAGCAGTTTTGGGGACAAATACAATGAGCAGTTCTTC. Translation: CASSFGDKYNEQFF.